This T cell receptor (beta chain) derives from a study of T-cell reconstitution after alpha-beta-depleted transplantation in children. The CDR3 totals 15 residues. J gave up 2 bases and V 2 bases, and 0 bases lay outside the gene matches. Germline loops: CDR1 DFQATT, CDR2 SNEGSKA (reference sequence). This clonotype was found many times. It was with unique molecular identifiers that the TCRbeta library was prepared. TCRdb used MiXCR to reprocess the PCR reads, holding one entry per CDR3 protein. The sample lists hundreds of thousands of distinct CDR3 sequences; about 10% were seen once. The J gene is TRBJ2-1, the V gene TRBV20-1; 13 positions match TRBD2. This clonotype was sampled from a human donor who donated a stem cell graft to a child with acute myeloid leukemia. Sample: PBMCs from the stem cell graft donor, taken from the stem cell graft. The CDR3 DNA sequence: TGCAGTGCTAGAACTAGCGGGAGGGCCTACAATGAGCAGTTCTTC. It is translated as CSARTSGRAYNEQFF.